These T cell receptor beta chains were read from a single sample in a study of cytomegalovirus exposure and HLA in healthy donors. TCRdb keeps only in-frame clones here, not all; method: immunoSEQ multiplex PCR. The data show about 94,000 clones, with over 70% seen just once and 20% to 25% held by the top ten. Sequencing used PBMCs. The receptors here all came from a man between 25 and 39 years old in good health and CMV-seropositive. CDR3s include the opening cysteine and the closing phenylalanine or tryptophan. Fields, in order: J gene, V gene, CDR3 protein.

>TRBJ2-3|TRBV30
CAWRQTRDTQYF
>TRBJ1-2|TRBV10-3
CAVVGDRGYTF
>TRBJ2-2|TRBV7-2
CASTQTRGAGVDGELFF
>TRBJ1-6|TRBV27
CASSQDRVGNSPLHF
>TRBJ2-2|TRBV4-1
CASSQVSQGPGELFF
>TRBJ2-7|TRBV19
CASSYAGEAYEQYF
>TRBJ2-7|TRBV29-1
CSVLRGTYEQYF
>TRBJ2-2|TRBV5-1
CASSVTSASSNTGELFF
>TRBJ2-7|TRBV29-1
CSVEDLESSYEQYF
>TRBJ1-1|TRBV19
CASSGVGQGNTEAFF
>TRBJ2-7|TRBV7-3
CASSSGTGSPYEQYF
>TRBJ2-2|TRBV7-9
CASSSYTGELFF
>TRBJ1-1|TRBV7-8
CASSPQGTMNTEAFF
>TRBJ2-7|TRBV28
CASSVQGYEQCF
>TRBJ1-3|TRBV6-5
CASSYGTLSGNTIYF
>TRBJ1-5|TRBV7-8
CASSSPGNQPQHF